The rows below give T cell receptor beta chains drawn from one sample of a study of regulatory T cells in long-lasting Graves disease. TCRdb re-analysed the multiplex PCR reads in MiXCR, keeping a single row per CDR3 protein. Of under 250,000 distinct CDR3 sequences in the sample, 20% to 25% are singletons; the top ten hold roughly 13%. Sample: peripheral blood mononuclear cells (PBMCs), taken at new diagnosis, from a patient treated with antithyroid drugs. These receptors all stem from a female donor with Graves disease. Each CDR3 is given with its conserved first and last residue. The order of the fields is J gene, V gene, D gene, clone size, CDR3 DNA, CDR3 protein. D genes are given only for firm matches. A row's size may be missing; if present it is once, few, many or a size class.

>TRBJ2-6|TRBV4-1|.|.
TGCGCCAGCAGCTCCCCCGGGCCAGGCTCCGGGGGGGCCAACGTCCTGACTTTC
CASSSPGPGSGGANVLTF
>TRBJ2-2|TRBV10-3|.|many
TGTGCCATCAGTGGTCTCACGCCTGCGAACACCGGGGAGCTGTTTTTT
CAISGLTPANTGELFF
>TRBJ1-1|TRBV11-2|.|many
TGTGCCAGCAGCTTTCAAGGACAGTTTAACACTGAAGCTTTCTTT
CASSFQGQFNTEAFF
>TRBJ2-7|TRBV29-1|TRBD1|.
TGCAGCGTGACGGGACAGAGCTACGAGCAGTACTTC
CSVTGQSYEQYF
>TRBJ1-5|TRBV28|.|.
TGTGCCAGCAGTACTGGGCGTCAGCCCCAGCATTTT
CASSTGRQPQHF
>TRBJ1-4|TRBV4-2|.|few
TGTGCCAGCAGCCAGCCGGGACACACTAATGAAAAACTGTTTTTT
CASSQPGHTNEKLFF
>TRBJ1-6|TRBV4-1|.|many
TGCGCCAGCAGCCAACACAGAGATAATTCACCCCTCCACTTT
CASSQHRDNSPLHF
>TRBJ2-4|TRBV6-1|.|many
TGTGCCAGCAGTGAATCTTTTAGCGGAAACATTCAGTACTTC
CASSESFSGNIQYF
>TRBJ2-7|TRBV5-5|.|many
TGTGCCAGCAGCTCGCGACAGGCCTACGAGCAGTACTTC
CASSSRQAYEQYF
>TRBJ2-1|TRBV20-1|.|many
TGCAGTGCGCGGACTTTTAGCTCCTACAATGAGCAGTTCTTC
CSARTFSSYNEQFF
>TRBJ1-1|TRBV11-2|.|many
TGTGCCAGCAGCCAGAGACAGTTGAACACTGAAGCTTTCTTT
CASSQRQLNTEAFF
>TRBJ2-5|TRBV20-1|TRBD1|many
TGCAGTGCTAGTCGTTGGGACAGGGGGCTGGAGACCCAGTACTTC
CSASRWDRGLETQYF
>TRBJ1-5|TRBV20-1|.|many
TGCAGTGCAGACCGAGGGGTGCCTGCCGACAATCAGCCCCAGCATTTT
CSADRGVPADNQPQHF
>TRBJ2-3|TRBV2|TRBD2|many
TGTGCCAGCAGGCGAGCGGGAGGGTCAGATACGCAGTATTTT
CASRRAGGSDTQYF
>TRBJ2-1|TRBV6-2/TRBV6-3|TRBD2|.
TGTGCCAGCAGTTGCTCGAAGTCAGCGGGATATGAGCAGTTCTTC
CASSCSKSAGYEQFF
>TRBJ2-2|TRBV20-1|.|few
TGCAGTGCCCCCCACCGTGTCGCCGGGGAGCTGTTTTTT
CSAPHRVAGELFF
>TRBJ2-7|TRBV28|.|many
TGTGCCAGCAGCCGCTTAGTCGAAAGCAGTCAGTACTTC
CASSRLVESSQYF
>TRBJ2-1|TRBV7-8|.|many
TGTGCCAGCAGCTCGACAGTCTACAATGAGCAGTTCTTC
CASSSTVYNEQFF
>TRBJ2-3|TRBV5-5|.|.
TGTGCCAGCAGCCTCCGGGACCCTGGCACAGATACGCAGTATTTT
CASSLRDPGTDTQYF
>TRBJ2-7|TRBV5-5|.|many
TGTGCCAGCAGCCCGTGGGCCAGCGGAGCCTACGAGCAGTACTTC
CASSPWASGAYEQYF
>TRBJ2-7|TRBV6-1|.|many
TGTGCCGGGAGCACGCCGACACTCTACGAGCAGTACTTC
CAGSTPTLYEQYF
>TRBJ2-7|TRBV12-3/TRBV12-4|.|.
TGTGCCAGCAGTTTAATGTCTACCTACGAGCAGTACTTC
CASSLMSTYEQYF
>TRBJ2-5|TRBV15|TRBD2|once
TGTGCCACCAGCAGAGATTCGCTAGCGGGGCATGCGACCCAGTACTTC
CATSRDSLAGHATQYF
>TRBJ2-1|TRBV18|.|many
TGTGCCAGCTCCCCCCGTGGCAGGGGTGTCAACAATGAGCAGTTCTTC
CASSPRGRGVNNEQFF
>TRBJ2-4|TRBV6-2/TRBV6-3|.|.
TGTGCCAGCAGCCGTCTGAGACGGGGGGCATTTAACAAAAACATTCAGTACTTC
CASSRLRRGAFNKNIQYF
>TRBJ2-7|TRBV9|.|many
TGTGCCAGCAGCGGAACGCTAGCCTCCCCCGAGCAGTACTTC
CASSGTLASPEQYF
>TRBJ2-1|TRBV7-2|TRBD2|many
TGTGCCAGCAGCAAGGCTAGCGGGGTTATGTATGAGCAGTTCTTC
CASSKASGVMYEQFF
>TRBJ2-1|TRBV19|.|many
TGTGCCAGTAGTATCTTAAGCGGGCCCATCGATGAGCAGTTCTTC
CASSILSGPIDEQFF
>TRBJ1-3|TRBV7-9|.|many
TGTGCCAGCAGCTTACGGGGAGTAACTGGAAACACCATATATTTT
CASSLRGVTGNTIYF
>TRBJ2-2|TRBV7-3|.|once
TGTGCCAGCAGCGAAACTAGCTCCCACGGGGAGCTGTTTTTT
CASSETSSHGELFF
>TRBJ2-5|TRBV5-4|.|.
TGTGCCAGCAGCTTGGTCCCAGGGAGGGGGCAAGAGACCCAGTACTTC
CASSLVPGRGQETQYF
>TRBJ1-2|TRBV5-1|TRBD1|many
TGCGCCAGCAGCCAAGACAGGGGTCTGGATTCGTACTATGGCTACACCTTC
CASSQDRGLDSYYGYTF
>TRBJ2-5|TRBV5-6|.|.
TGTGCCAGCAGCTTGGCGTTAACCGGGCGAGAGACCCAGTACTTC
CASSLALTGRETQYF
>TRBJ2-1|TRBV25-1|.|.
TGTGCCAGCAAAGCATCCTACAATGAGCAGTTCTTC
CASKASYNEQFF
>TRBJ2-7|TRBV27|.|many
TGTGCCAGCAGTCCGTTAAGGACCAGACAAAACCCCGAGCAGTACTTC
CASSPLRTRQNPEQYF
>TRBJ2-1|TRBV20-1|.|many
TGCAGTGCTAGAGTAGGGGCCGGGTTGAATGAGCAGTTCTTC
CSARVGAGLNEQFF
>TRBJ2-7|TRBV5-6|.|many
TGTGCCAGCAGCCGGACGGGAGTCTACGAGCAGTACTTC
CASSRTGVYEQYF
>TRBJ2-3|TRBV11-2|.|many
TGTGCCAGCAGCTCTGAAGCAGATACGCAGTATTTT
CASSSEADTQYF
>TRBJ2-7|TRBV6-1|.|many
TGTGCCAGCAGTGACGGCAGGGCTTACGAGCAGTACTTC
CASSDGRAYEQYF
>TRBJ2-5|TRBV7-2|.|many
TGTGCCAGCAGCGCACAGGGGGGGGAGACCCAGTACTTC
CASSAQGGETQYF
>TRBJ2-1|TRBV7-9|TRBD2|.
TGTGCCAGCAGCCCTCCGGGGCGGGGGGACAATGAGCAGTTCTTC
CASSPPGRGDNEQFF
>TRBJ1-3|TRBV30|.|many
TGTGCCTGGAGTCCTGGGAGTCGAAACTCTGGAAACACCATATATTTT
CAWSPGSRNSGNTIYF
>TRBJ1-4|TRBV2|.|.
TGTGCCAGCAGTAGGGGACCTAATGAAAAACTGTTTTTT
CASSRGPNEKLFF
>TRBJ2-4|TRBV7-2|TRBD1|.
TGTGCCAGCGGCTTGATGATAGGGACAGGGGGAGGTTACTTC
CASGLMIGTGGGYF
>TRBJ2-3|TRBV10-3|.|many
TGTGCCATCAGTGAGGGCGGGGCCACAGATACGCAGTATTTT
CAISEGGATDTQYF
>TRBJ2-7|TRBV2|.|.
TGTGCCAGCGGAATAGTTAGCGAGCAGTACTTC
CASGIVSEQYF
>TRBJ2-3|TRBV6-2/TRBV6-3|.|few
TGTGCCAGCAGTTTTGTCACTAGCACAGATACGCAGTATTTT
CASSFVTSTDTQYF
>TRBJ2-5|TRBV29-1|.|many
TGCAGCGTTGATATCCCCAGGGCGGATCAGAAGACCCAGTACTTC
CSVDIPRADQKTQYF
>TRBJ1-5|TRBV18|.|many
TGTGCCAGCTCACCACAAGGGGATCAGCCCCAGCATTTT
CASSPQGDQPQHF
>TRBJ1-5|TRBV6-2/TRBV6-3|.|few
TGTGCCAGCAGCTCTCTTTTCCCGGGACCGAGCAATCAGCCCCAGCATTTT
CASSSLFPGPSNQPQHF
>TRBJ2-1|TRBV29-1|TRBD2|many
TGCAGCGTTGAGGAGGGGACTAGCGGGAGTAATGAGCAGTTCTTC
CSVEEGTSGSNEQFF